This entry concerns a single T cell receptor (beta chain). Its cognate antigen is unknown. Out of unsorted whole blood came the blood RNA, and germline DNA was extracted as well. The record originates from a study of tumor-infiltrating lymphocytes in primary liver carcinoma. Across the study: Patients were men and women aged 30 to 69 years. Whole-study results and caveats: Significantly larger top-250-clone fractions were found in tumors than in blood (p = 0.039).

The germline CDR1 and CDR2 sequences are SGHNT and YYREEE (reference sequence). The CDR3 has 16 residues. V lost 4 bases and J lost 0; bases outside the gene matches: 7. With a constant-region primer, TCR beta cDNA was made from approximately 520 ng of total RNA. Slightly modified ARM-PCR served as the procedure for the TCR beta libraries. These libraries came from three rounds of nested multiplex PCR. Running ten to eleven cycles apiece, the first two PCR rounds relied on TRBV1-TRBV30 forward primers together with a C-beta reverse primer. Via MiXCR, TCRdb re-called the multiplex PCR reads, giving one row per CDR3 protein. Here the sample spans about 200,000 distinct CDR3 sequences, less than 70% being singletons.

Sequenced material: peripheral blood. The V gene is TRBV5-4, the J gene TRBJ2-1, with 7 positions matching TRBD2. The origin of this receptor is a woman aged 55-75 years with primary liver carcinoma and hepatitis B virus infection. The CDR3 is CASSPTSTFSYNEQFF. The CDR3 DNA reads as TGTGCCAGCAGCCCGACTAGCACCTTCTCCTACAATGAGCAGTTCTTC.